This T cell receptor beta chain originates from a study of long-term antiretroviral therapy in people with HIV. General study points: Compared with controls, HIV repertoires showed narrower CDR3 length ranges.

As regards this clone: As yet, its antigen is unknown.

A v3.0 immunoSEQ assay was performed at survey level. The table came from immunoSEQ multiplex PCR; TCRdb's copy has only in-frame clones and leaves some out. The sample shows tens of thousands of clones, roughly four fifths of them seen only once. Per germline, CDR1 PRHDT and CDR2 FYEKMQ (reference sequence). The CDR3 sequence is 12 residues long. V was clipped by 4 bases and J by 5 bases, with 9 bases between them. The clonotype comes from a man under 40 with HIV. This chain joins TRBV13 and TRBJ2-7; D is uncertain. The input for sequencing was unsorted PBMCs, taken 0.7 years before starting antiretroviral therapy. This chain's CDR3 is CASSSRPHEQYF. The CDR3 coding sequence is TGTGCCAGCAGCTCCCGCCCCCACGAGCAGTACTTC. The full variable domain, with the rest looked up from reference TRBV13 and TRBJ2-7, is AAGVIQSPRHLIKEKRETATLKCYPIPRHDTVYWYQQGPGQDPQFLISFYEKMQSDKGSIPDRFSAQQFSDYHSELNMSSLELGDSALYFCASSSRPHEQYFGPGTRLTVT.